These 23 T cell receptor beta chains originate from one sample sequenced in a study of CD8+ T cells in alopecia areata. Treatment here: oral pan-JAK inhibitor, 5-10 mg twice daily. RNA, once extracted, was reverse transcribed into cDNA for use as the sequencing template. This table comes from immunoSEQ multiplex PCR, and its TCRdb copy is limited to in-frame clones, with some not included. Of fewer than 100,000 clones listed, roughly three fifths were seen once; the top ten hold roughly a sixth. Sample: CD8+ T cells sorted from blood, taken at week 4, from a patient treated with tofacitinib. Every receptor here comes from a human donor with alopecia areata.

This clone has more than one count but fewer than ten. The chain links TRBV27 to TRBJ2-1; D tentatively reads TRBD1 or TRBD2 (5 bases each). The V end was cut by 5 bases, the J end by 0 bases, with 14 bases between. Germline V CDR1 and CDR2: MNHEY, SMNVEV (reference sequence). CDR3 size: 16 residues. The CDR3 nucleotides are TGTGCCAGCAGTAGGGACGGGGCGGGCTCCTACAATGAGCAGTTCTTC. As protein: CASSRDGAGSYNEQFF.

The CDR3 protein is CASSLDIDRLTETQYF. CDR3 nucleotide sequence: TGTGCCAGCAGCTTAGACATAGACAGATTAACGGAGACCCAGTACTTC. The chain joins TRBV7-6 to TRBJ2-5; possibly TRBD1 for D (5 bases). Trimming cost V 1 base and J 5 bases, with 17 bases left between them. Germline V gene lookup returns CDR1 SGHVS and CDR2 FNYEAQ. There are 16 residues in the CDR3.

This chain uses TRBV29-1 with TRBJ1-1; D unresolved. V was cut by 1 base and J by 4 bases, with 13 bases left in between. Germline loops: CDR1 SQVTM, CDR2 ANQGSEA. The CDR3 runs to 14 residues. CDR3 sequence reads: CSVEGSWGGTEAFF. CDR3 bases: TGCAGCGTTGAAGGGAGCTGGGGAGGCACTGAAGCTTTCTTT.

This clone has only a few counts. The chain has TRBV29-1 and TRBJ2-7; possibly TRBD1 or TRBD2 for D (5 bases each). The CDR3 consists of 12 residues. Trimming left V 7 bases short and J 3 bases short, with 13 bases between. Germline lookup yields CDR1 SQVTM and CDR2 ANQGSEA. The CDR3 region has the DNA TGCAGCGCGACTACTCAGGGCTACGAGCAGTACTTC. Protein: CSATTQGYEQYF.

The chain recombines TRBV13 with TRBJ1-2; D might be TRBD1 (6 bases). This CDR3 contains 12 residues. V lost 5 bases and J 4 bases, leaving 8 bases between the germline ends. Germline V gene sequence: CDR1 PRHDT, CDR2 FYEKMQ (reference sequence). This chain's CDR3 is CASSPQGYGYTF. The CDR3 bases are TGTGCCAGCAGCCCACAGGGCTATGGCTACACCTTC. Full variable domain (remainder filled in from reference TRBV13 and TRBJ1-2): AAGVIQSPRHLIKEKRETATLKCYPIPRHDTVYWYQQGPGQDPQFLISFYEKMQSDKGSIPDRFSAQQFSDYHSELNMSSLELGDSALYFCASSPQGYGYTFGSGTRLTVV.

Only a few counts were recorded for this clone. The rearrangement links TRBV6-5 to TRBJ2-1; D is ambiguous. This CDR3 spans 12 amino acids. Germline lookup yields CDR1 MNHEY and CDR2 SVGAGI. Trimming took off 6 bases at V and 6 bases at J, with 9 bases between the two ends. Here the CDR3 DNA reads TGTGCCAGCAGCTTCGGCCGCAATGAGCAGTTCTTC. Protein sequence: CASSFGRNEQFF.

This clone was seen more than once but under ten times. The CDR3 coding sequence is TGCAGCGTTGCAGGCATCTCCTACGAGCAGTACTTC. It yields the protein CSVAGISYEQYF. The V and J genes are TRBV29-1 and TRBJ2-7; D gene uncertain. This CDR3 contains 12 residues. Trimming pared 4 bases from V and 0 bases from J, leaving 7 bases between. Germline lookup yields CDR1 SQVTM and CDR2 ANQGSEA.

This clone was counted only a few times. This chain joins TRBV28 and TRBJ2-4; 7 bases fit TRBD1. Trimming took 8 bases from V and 0 from J; bases not matched to a gene: 7. The CDR3 is made up of 15 amino acids. Germline CDR1 reads MDHEN; CDR2 reads SYDVKM. CDR3 sequence: CASPPGQLAKNIQYF. The CDR3 DNA sequence: TGTGCCAGCCCTCCGGGACAGCTAGCCAAAAACATTCAGTACTTC. Together with reference TRBV28 and TRBJ2-4, the CDR3 gives the full variable domain: DVKVTQSSRYLVKRTGEKVFLECVQDMDHENMFWYRQDPGLGLRLIYFSYDVKMKEKGDIPEGYSVSREKKERFSLILESASTNQTSMYLCASPPGQLAKNIQYFGAGTRLSVL.

The chain couples TRBV19 to TRBJ1-1; 8 positions agree with TRBD1. Germline CDR1 is LNHDA and CDR2 is SQIVND (reference sequence). After removal of 6 bases from V and 4 bases from J, the junction contained 10 bases not matched to a gene. The CDR3 spans 15 residues. The CDR3 DNA reads TGTGCCAGTAGGTTGACAGGGGACGGTAGCACTGAAGCTTTCTTT. This gives the protein CASRLTGDGSTEAFF.

This chain links TRBV25-1 with TRBJ2-1; 9 bases align to TRBD1. Germline trimming cut 2 bases from V and 4 bases from J; bases unmatched to any gene: 6. Germline V lookup: CDR1 MGHDK, CDR2 SYGVNS. The CDR3 has 16 amino acids. In nucleotides, the CDR3 is TGTGCCAGCAGTGAAGGACAGGGGCGAGGGTACAATGAGCAGTTCTTC. Amino acids: CASSEGQGRGYNEQFF.

The gene calls are TRBV14 and TRBJ2-1, with 7 bases matching TRBD2. The CDR3 consists of 17 residues. CDR1 and CDR2 (germline): SGHDN, FVKESK. V dropped 0 bases and J dropped 0; count of bases not matched to a gene: 5. In nucleotides, the CDR3 is TGTGCCAGCAGCCAAGAGGGAGGGTTGCGCTCCTACAATGAGCAGTTCTTC. This gives the protein CASSQEGGLRSYNEQFF. The full variable domain, completed using reference TRBV14 and TRBJ2-1, is EAGVTQFPSHSVIEKGQTVTLRCDPISGHDNLYWYRRVMGKEIKFLLHFVKESKQDESGMPNNRFLAERTGGTYSTLKVQPAELEDSGVYFCASSQEGGLRSYNEQFFGPGTRLTVL.

The chain carries TRBV11-1 and TRBJ1-6; 7 nucleotides agree with TRBD1. The CDR3 has 14 amino acids. Unmatched junction bases numbered 8, after V lost 6 bases and J lost 9 bases. CDR1 and CDR2 from the germline V gene are SGHAT and FQDESV (reference sequence). CDR3 loop: CASRATGIGSPLHF. CDR3 sequence (DNA): TGTGCCAGCAGAGCGACAGGGATCGGTTCACCCCTCCACTTT.

The chain recombines TRBV7-8 with TRBJ1-6; D unresolved. This CDR3 is 16 amino acids long. Germline V CDR1 and CDR2: SGHVS, FQNEAQ. Trimming took 6 bases from V and 0 from J, leaving 12 bases between them. CDR3 sequence reads: CASRAQSYSYNSPLHF. The CDR3 DNA follows: TGTGCCAGCAGAGCGCAGTCTTACTCCTATAATTCACCCCTCCACTTT. The full variable domain, in which reference TRBV7-8 and TRBJ1-6 provide the parts outside the CDR3, is GAGVSQSPRYKVAKRGQDVALRCDPISGHVSLFWYQQALGQGPEFLTYFQNEAQLDKSGLPSDRFFAERPEGSVSTLKIQRTQQEDSAVYLCASRAQSYSYNSPLHFGNGTRLTVT.

In this sample, this clone is medium-sized. J is TRBJ2-1 and V is TRBV4-1; the match to TRBD2 covers 16 bases. The junction had 1 base not matched to a gene; V was cut back by 4 bases and J by 7 bases. The germline V gene has CDR1 MGHRA and CDR2 YSYEKL. The CDR3 runs to 15 residues. In DNA form, the CDR3 reads TGCGCCAGCAGCCCGGGACTAGCGGGAGGGAATGAGCAGTTCTTC. It specifies CASSPGLAGGNEQFF.

The chain is built from TRBV6-1 and TRBJ1-5, with D possibly being TRBD1 (5 bases). Germline V lookup: CDR1 MNHNS, CDR2 SASEGT. This CDR3 region has 16 residues. Trimming left V 3 bases short and J 4 bases short, with 16 bases between. The DNA for the CDR3 is TGTGCCAGCAGTGACCGTAACGGGGCACATAATCAGCCCCAGCATTTT. Translation gives CASSDRNGAHNQPQHF.

This chain uses TRBV4-3 with TRBJ1-5; D is unclear. From germline, CDR1 is LGHNA and CDR2 YSLEER. The germline V and J ends were trimmed by 0 bases and 4 bases, with 7 bases remaining between them. The CDR3 loop spans 14 amino acids. This CDR3 reads CASSQDSGNQPQHF. In nucleotides, the CDR3 is TGCGCCAGCAGCCAAGATTCGGGGAATCAGCCCCAGCATTTT.

This chain connects TRBV14 to TRBJ1-1; D is unresolved. The length of the CDR3 is 13 residues. The V and J ends lost 3 bases and 5 bases respectively, with 10 bases between them. CDR1 is SGHDN and CDR2 is FVKESK in the germline V gene. The chain's CDR3 is CASSQGFSTEAFF. The CDR3 bases are TGTGCCAGCAGCCAGGGGTTTAGTACTGAAGCTTTCTTT.

The V gene is TRBV27, the J gene TRBJ2-7; 8 positions agree with TRBD2. This CDR3 comprises 15 residues. The trim removed 3 bases at V and 4 bases at J, leaving 8 bases unmatched. In germline, CDR1 is MNHEY, CDR2 SMNVEV (reference sequence). In DNA form, the CDR3 reads TGTGCCAGCAGTTTTAGTCTAGCGGGCGAGTACGAGCAGTACTTC. It codes for CASSFSLAGEYEQYF.

CDR3 sequence (DNA): TGTGCCAGCAGCGGATGGGACAGTAGGCCGGCGGTGGCGACCCAGTACTTC. Its protein product is CASSGWDSRPAVATQYF. The rearrangement links TRBV7-2 to TRBJ2-5, with TRBD1 matching 7 bases. Germline V gene data show CDR1 as SGHTA and CDR2 as FQGNSA. The CDR3 spans 17 residues. Trimming took 5 bases from V and 7 from J; bases not matched to a gene: 19.

V is TRBV15 and J is TRBJ1-2; 7 nucleotides line up with TRBD1. After removal of 3 bases from V and 1 base from J, the junction contained 8 bases not matched to a gene. Germline V gene lookup returns CDR1 LNHNV and CDR2 YYDKDF (reference sequence). The CDR3 is 16 amino acids. The CDR3 DNA follows: TGTGCCACCAGCAGTGCTGACAGGGCCCATAACTATGGCTACACCTTC. Residues: CATSSADRAHNYGYTF. The full variable domain, in which reference TRBV15 and TRBJ1-2 provide the parts outside the CDR3, is DAMVIQNPRYQVTQFGKPVTLSCSQTLNHNVMYWYQQKSSQAPKLLFHYYDKDFNNEADTPDNFQSRRPNTSFCFLDIRSPGLGDTAMYLCATSSADRAHNYGYTFGSGTRLTVV.

This rearrangement joins TRBV28 to TRBJ1-4, with D possibly being TRBD1 (5 bases). The CDR3 length is 14 residues. Germline CDR1 reads MDHEN; CDR2 reads SYDVKM. The V end was cut by 2 bases, the J end by 8 bases, with 12 bases between. In DNA, the CDR3 is TGTGCCAGCAGTTTACGGGGGTTGGAGGAAAAACTGTTTTTT. Translation gives CASSLRGLEEKLFF.

The rearrangement uses TRBV28 and TRBJ2-7; 8 nucleotides line up with TRBD1. Germline V gives CDR1 MDHEN, CDR2 SYDVKM. Trimming cost V 5 bases and J 2 bases; bases outside gene matches: 8. The CDR3 is made up of 15 amino acids. The CDR3 reads CASSRDRGLPYEQYF. CDR3 nucleotides: TGTGCCAGCAGTAGAGACAGGGGCCTTCCCTACGAGCAGTACTTC.

The genes are TRBV5-4 and TRBJ2-2; D uncertain. V lost 0 bases to trimming and J lost 2 bases, with 2 bases between them. The CDR3 is 13 residues long. Germline values: CDR1 SGHNT, CDR2 YYREEE (reference sequence). CDR3 sequence reads: CASSLDNTGELFF. DNA of the CDR3: TGTGCCAGCAGCTTGGACAACACCGGGGAGCTGTTTTTT.